The 13 T cell receptor beta chains in this list originate from one sample, sequenced in a study of T cells after yellow fever vaccination. TCRdb reprocessed the 5' RACE reads with MiXCR, giving one entry per CDR3 protein. This table holds roughly 50,000 distinct CDR3 sequences, 6% to 8% found once. Sample: CD8+ T cells sorted from PBMCs, taken less than 18 days after the first yellow fever vaccination. The receptor source for this set is a man younger than 30 who received the YFV17D yellow fever vaccine.

This clonotype was detected many times. The J gene is TRBJ2-5, the V gene TRBV9, with 8 bases fitting TRBD1. The V segment lost 3 bases and the J segment 5 bases; nucleotides outside the gene matches: 6. The CDR3 spans 14 residues. CDR1 and CDR2 (germline): SGDLS, YYNGEE. The CDR3 DNA sequence: TGTGCCAGCAGCGCAGAGACAGGGGCGGAGACCCAGTACTTC. This encodes CASSAETGAETQYF.

This clonotype was detected many times. V and J are TRBV7-9 and TRBJ1-1; 7 bases are a match to TRBD1. CDR1 and CDR2 (germline): SEHNR, FQNEAQ (reference sequence). The CDR3 extends over 16 amino acids. V lost 4 bases and J lost 1; bases outside the gene matches: 9. The DNA for the CDR3 is TGTGCCAGCAGCTCGTCCAGGGACAGTTCGAACACTGAAGCTTTCTTT. Amino acid sequence: CASSSSRDSSNTEAFF. The full variable domain, with the rest looked up from reference TRBV7-9 and TRBJ1-1, is DTGVSQNPRHKITKRGQNVTFRCDPISEHNRLYWYRQTLGQGPEFLTYFQNEAQLEKSRLLSDRFSAERPKGSFSTLEIQRTEQGDSAMYLCASSSSRDSSNTEAFFGQGTRLTVV.

This clonotype was seen repeatedly, ten times or more. The CDR3 coding sequence is TGTGCCAGTAGTATAGAGGGACAGTCGACTGAAGCTTTCTTT. Encoded protein: CASSIEGQSTEAFF. The chain couples TRBV19 to TRBJ1-1, with 7 positions matching TRBD1. The CDR3 loop spans 14 amino acids. V gave up 0 bases and J gave up 5 bases; unmatched junction bases: 3. The V gene's germline CDR1 is LNHDA and CDR2 SQIVND (reference sequence).

For this clonotype: Being one base from a much bigger clone, this may be a read error. J is TRBJ1-6 and V is TRBV27; D perhaps matches TRBD1 (5 bases). The CDR3 totals 15 residues. In germline, CDR1 is MNHEY, CDR2 SMNVEV (reference sequence). CDR3 sequence (DNA): TGTGCCAGCAGGGCGAGACAGTCCCTTTCTTCATCCCTCCACTTT. This codes for CASRARQSLSSSLHF.

This chain links TRBV5-5 with TRBJ1-5; no reliable D call. This CDR3 is 15 amino acids long. V lost 0 bases and J 0 bases, leaving 7 bases between the germline ends. CDR1 and CDR2 (germline): SGHKS, YYEKEE (reference sequence). The CDR3 spells CASSLAADSNQPQHF. CDR3 sequence (DNA): TGTGCCAGCAGCTTGGCCGCAGATAGCAATCAGCCCCAGCATTTT.

This clonotype was counted a few times. The genes are TRBV20-1 and TRBJ2-5, with 7 nucleotides matching TRBD2. Germline loops: CDR1 DFQATT, CDR2 SNEGSKA (reference sequence). The CDR3 sequence is 16 residues long. The V and J ends lost 0 bases and 0 bases, in that order; junction bases with no gene match: 7. CDR3 DNA sequence: TGCAGTGCTAGAGATAAGCGGGGAACGTACCAAGAGACCCAGTACTTC. Amino acids: CSARDKRGTYQETQYF.

This clonotype was observed many times. This chain joins TRBV28 and TRBJ2-7; 8 nucleotides agree with TRBD1. V lost 6 bases to trimming and J lost 2 bases; unmatched junction nucleotides: 6. The CDR3 extends over 14 amino acids. The V gene's germline CDR1 is MDHEN and CDR2 SYDVKM. CDR3 protein: CASRPWTGPYEQYV. The CDR3 DNA follows: TGTGCCAGCAGACCCTGGACAGGGCCCTACGAGCAGTACGTC.

This clonotype was recorded many times. The chain combines TRBV6-6 with TRBJ1-2; D unclear. The V gene lost 4 bases and the J gene lost 4 bases, with 10 bases spanning the gap. The CDR3 runs 13 residues. Germline assignment: CDR1 MNHNY and CDR2 SVGAGI (reference sequence). The CDR3 sequence is CASSSDPTYGYTF. The CDR3 region has the DNA TGTGCCAGCAGTTCCGACCCGACCTATGGCTACACCTTC.

This clonotype was seen many times. The rearrangement uses TRBV27 and TRBJ2-7, with D perhaps TRBD2 (6 bases). CDR3 size: 14 residues. The V end was cut by 4 bases, the J end by 3 bases, with 13 bases between. Germline CDR1 and CDR2: MNHEY and SMNVEV (reference sequence). Here the CDR3 DNA reads TGTGCCAGCAGTTCCCTAACGGGGGACTACGAGCAGTACTTC. This sequence encodes CASSSLTGDYEQYF.

This clonotype appeared many times. This rearrangement joins TRBV4-3 to TRBJ2-3, with a weak D call TRBD2 (5 bases). Germline CDR1 is LGHNA and CDR2 is YSLEER. The CDR3 is 15 amino acids. Between the trimmed V and J ends, which lost 0 bases and 6 bases, there was a span of 13 bases. CDR3 DNA: TGCGCCAGCAGCCAAGACGAGAGGGCCGGGGATACGCAGTATTTT. Translating it yields CASSQDERAGDTQYF.

In this sample, this clonotype turned up many times. The chain employs TRBV18 and TRBJ2-2, with a weak D call TRBD1 (5 bases). CDR3 length equals 16 residues. The germline V and J ends were trimmed by 8 bases and 6 bases, with 22 bases remaining between them. Germline V gene lookup returns CDR1 KGHSH and CDR2 LQKENI. CDR3 residues: CASPAPVQGTAGELFF. CDR3 coding DNA: TGTGCCAGCCCCGCTCCTGTGCAGGGAACCGCCGGGGAGCTGTTTTTT.

This clonotype was found many times. The CDR3 loop reads CASSQDGKNPYSGANVLTF. In DNA, the CDR3 is TGTGCCAGCAGCCAAGATGGGAAGAACCCTTACTCTGGGGCCAACGTCCTGACTTTC. The chain recombines TRBV4-2 with TRBJ2-6; no definite D call. This CDR3 region has 19 residues. V gave up 0 bases and J gave up 0 bases, with 15 bases separating them. Germline lookup yields CDR1 LGHNA and CDR2 YNFKEQ.

The V call is TRBV4-3, the J call TRBJ1-1; D possibly corresponds to TRBD1 (5 bases). Germline-derived CDR1 and CDR2 are LGHNA and YSLEER. The CDR3 covers 13 residues. Trimming stripped 2 bases from V and 5 bases from J, with 9 bases between. This CDR3 reads CASSQPGGTEAFF. CDR3 in DNA: TGCGCCAGCAGCCAACCCGGGGGGACTGAAGCTTTCTTT.